This TCR beta chain comes out of a study of cytomegalovirus exposure and HLA in healthy donors. Vbeta (60) and Jbeta (13) primers were used in the PCR. Here immunoSEQ multiplex PCR was the method, and the copy in TCRdb shows in-frame clones only, minus some. The data hold approximately 260,000 clones, with 85% to 95% observed a single time. Sequencing was performed on PBMCs. This TCR came from a girl aged 2 to 10 in good health and CMV-seronegative.

CDR3 coding DNA: TGCGCCAGCAGCCCGGGACAGCCCCGCGAGGAAAAACTGTTTTTT. It specifies CASSPGQPREEKLFF. The rearrangement joins TRBV5-1 to TRBJ1-4; TRBD1 matches 7 bases. Trimming at V came to 4 bases and at J to 8 bases, leaving 11 bases not matched to a gene. From germline, CDR1 is SGHRS and CDR2 YFSETQ. This CDR3 is 15 amino acids long.